This is a list of T cell receptor beta chains from one sample in a study of response to subunit inactivated influenza vaccine. One entry per CDR3 protein results from TCRdb running MiXCR on the RT-PCR reads. This sample yields a few hundred thousand distinct CDR3 sequences, of which less than 15% are seen a single time; 11% belongs to the top ten. The sequencing used PBMCs from blood, collected less than 13 days after vaccination. These receptors originate from a man aged 45-65 years who received an inactivated influenza vaccine. Each CDR3 is given with its conserved first and last residue. D genes are given only for firm matches. A row's size may be missing; if present it is once, few, many or a size class.

length | D | J | V | size | CDR3 | DNA
15 | - | TRBJ1-1 | TRBV6-5 | - | CASSYGYQGYTEAFF | TGTGCCAGCAGTTACGGGTACCAGGGTTACACTGAAGCTTTCTTT
15 | TRBD1 | TRBJ2-1 | TRBV6-2/TRBV6-3 | - | CASSYSGTGTNEQFF | TGTGCCAGCAGTTACAGTGGGACAGGGACGAATGAGCAGTTCTTC
11 | - | TRBJ2-5 | TRBV6-5 | - | CASGVQETQYF | TGTGCCAGCGGAGTTCAAGAGACCCAGTACTTC
14 | - | TRBJ2-7 | TRBV29-1 | few | CSVDQWTDSYEQYF | TGCAGCGTTGACCAATGGACGGACTCCTACGAGCAGTACTTC
15 | - | TRBJ2-7 | TRBV5-1 | few | CASSPFTNGHYEQYF | TGCGCCAGCAGCCCCTTCACTAACGGCCACTACGAGCAGTACTTC
14 | - | TRBJ1-1 | TRBV13 | few | CASSFWGLNTEAFF | TGTGCCAGCAGCTTTTGGGGACTTAACACTGAAGCTTTCTTT
15 | TRBD2 | TRBJ2-5 | TRBV6-2/TRBV6-3 | few | CASSYAGTRKETQYF | TGTGCCAGCAGTTACGCCGGGACTAGAAAAGAGACCCAGTACTTC
16 | TRBD2 | TRBJ2-3 | TRBV20-1 | - | CSARGLTSGGSDTQYF | TGCAGTGCTAGAGGCCTAACTAGCGGGGGGTCAGATACGCAGTATTTT
14 | - | TRBJ2-2 | TRBV29-1 | - | CSVEDVQSTGELFF | TGCAGCGTTGAAGATGTCCAGTCCACCGGGGAGCTGTTTTTT
13 | - | TRBJ1-2 | TRBV12-3/TRBV12-4 | - | CASSPSGRYGYTF | TGTGCCAGCAGCCCTTCCGGCCGTTATGGCTACACCTTC
13 | - | TRBJ1-2 | TRBV11-2 | few | CASSPNQGGGYTF | TGTGCCAGCAGCCCCAACCAGGGAGGCGGCTACACCTTC
13 | - | TRBJ2-3 | TRBV29-1 | - | CSVELAGADTQYF | TGCAGCGTTGAACTGGCTGGAGCGGATACGCAGTATTTT
12 | - | TRBJ2-5 | TRBV6-5 | many | CASTGNQETQYF | TGTGCCAGTACGGGAAACCAAGAGACCCAGTACTTC
12 | - | TRBJ1-2 | TRBV7-2 | - | CASSFYNYGYTF | TGTGCCAGCAGCTTCTACAACTATGGCTACACCTTC
16 | - | TRBJ2-3 | TRBV20-1 | - | CSAILVAGRNTDTQYF | TGCAGTGCTATCCTAGTGGCAGGGCGCAACACAGATACGCAGTATTTT
15 | TRBD1 | TRBJ2-7 | TRBV11-2 | many | CASSSRQGDSYEQYF | TGTGCCAGCAGCTCGCGACAGGGGGATTCGTACGAGCAGTACTTC
15 | TRBD1 | TRBJ1-6 | TRBV20-1 | - | CSAREGTVYNSPLHF | TGCAGTGCTAGAGAAGGGACAGTGTATAATTCACCCCTCCACTTT
11 | - | TRBJ2-7 | TRBV6-2/TRBV6-3 | few | CASSYSNKQYF | TGTGCCAGCAGTTACTCGAACAAGCAGTACTTC
12 | - | TRBJ1-2 | TRBV20-1 | - | CSARDRYYGYTF | TGCAGTGCTAGAGATCGGTACTATGGCTACACCTTC
13 | - | TRBJ2-7 | TRBV20-1 | - | CSARAGYVYEQYF | TGCAGTGCTAGAGCGGGATACGTCTACGAGCAGTACTTC
15 | TRBD2 | TRBJ2-7 | TRBV7-9 | few | CASSTPGLAGGEQYF | TGTGCCAGCAGCACACCGGGACTAGCGGGAGGCGAGCAGTACTTC
14 | TRBD1 | TRBJ1-1 | TRBV12-3/TRBV12-4 | - | CASSWGTGPRGAFF | TGTGCCAGCAGTTGGGGGACAGGCCCTCGGGGAGCTTTCTTT
12 | - | TRBJ2-5 | TRBV3-1 | few | CASSQAARVPDF | TGTGCCAGCAGCCAAGCGGCGAGGGTTCCGGACTTC
17 | - | TRBJ2-1 | TRBV12-3/TRBV12-4 | many | CASSLGAGGRGFNEQFF | TGTGCCAGCAGTTTAGGGGCAGGAGGCCGGGGTTTCAATGAGCAGTTCTTC
14 | - | TRBJ1-1 | TRBV7-2 | few | CASSLLGAYTEAFF | TGTGCCAGCAGCTTACTGGGGGCATACACTGAAGCTTTCTTT
19 | - | TRBJ2-1 | TRBV27 | few | CASSLNVVGGRGSYNEQFF | TGTGCCAGCAGTTTAAATGTCGTGGGGGGCAGAGGCTCCTACAATGAGCAGTTCTTC
15 | - | TRBJ2-7 | TRBV20-1 | few | CSARVLSGSSYEQYF | TGCAGTGCTAGAGTCCTCTCCGGGAGCTCCTACGAGCAGTACTTC